A single sample is the source of the 5 T cell receptor beta chains below, sequenced in a study of blood T cell repertoires in COVID-19. TCRdb keeps only in-frame clones here, not all; method: immunoSEQ multiplex PCR. The sample holds about 150,000 clones, around 87% seen once. The specimen sequenced was peripheral blood. The receptors stem from a woman between 40 and 55 years old with acute or convalescent COVID-19.

The chain joins TRBV18 to TRBJ2-7; D is uncertain. The V gene lost 6 bases and the J gene lost 4 bases, with 7 bases spanning the gap. Germline V gene lookup returns CDR1 KGHSH and CDR2 LQKENI. CDR3 length: 11 amino acids. Here the CDR3 reads CASSPLYEQYF. CDR3 sequence (DNA): TGTGCCAGCTCCCCTTTGTACGAGCAGTACTTC. The full variable domain, its missing parts supplied by reference TRBV18 and TRBJ2-7, is NAGVMQNPRHLVRRRGQEARLRCSPMKGHSHVYWYRQLPEEGLKFMVYLQKENIIDESGMPKERFSAEFPKEGPSILRIQQVVRGDSAAYFCASSPLYEQYFGPGTRLTVT.

The rearrangement links TRBV5-1 to TRBJ1-2, with a possible D match to TRBD1 (5 bases). Germline CDR1 SGHRS, CDR2 YFSETQ. V was clipped by 0 bases and J by 3 bases, with 12 bases between them. The CDR3 consists of 15 residues. CDR3 sequence reads: CASSLAAGSDYGYTF. CDR3 in DNA: TGCGCCAGCAGCTTGGCGGCAGGGTCCGACTATGGCTACACCTTC. Complete variable domain (other parts from reference TRBV5-1 and TRBJ1-2): KAGVTQTPRYLIKTRGQQVTLSCSPISGHRSVSWYQQTPGQGLQFLFEYFSETQRNKGNFPGRFSGRQFSNSRSEMNVSTLELGDSALYLCASSLAAGSDYGYTFGSGTRLTVV.

J is TRBJ2-7 and V is TRBV24-1; no clear D gene. The ends were cut back, 3 bases at V and 9 bases at J, with 14 bases in the middle. This CDR3 spans 13 amino acids. Germline loops: CDR1 KGHDR, CDR2 SFDVKD. For the CDR3, the DNA is TGTGCCACCAGTGATCCTTATCTACGAGGGCAGTACTTC. Its translation: CATSDPYLRGQYF.

This sequence joins TRBV6-1 and TRBJ2-2, with TRBD1 matching over 8 bases. This CDR3 comprises 15 residues. The V and J ends lost 3 bases and 0 bases, in that order; junction bases with no gene match: 0. Germline V gene lookup returns CDR1 MNHNS and CDR2 SASEGT. This CDR3 is CASSEGQANTGELFF. The CDR3 DNA follows: TGTGCCAGCAGTGAGGGACAGGCGAACACCGGGGAGCTGTTTTTT.

The V and J genes are TRBV2 and TRBJ2-7, with 7 positions matching TRBD2. In germline, CDR1 is SNHLY, CDR2 FYNNEI. The J segment lost 5 bases and the V segment lost 0 bases, leaving 4 bases of the junction unmatched. The CDR3 length is 14 residues. DNA for the CDR3: TGTGCCAGCAGTGAAGCCCGACTAGCTGACGAGCAGTACTTC. Its translation is CASSEARLADEQYF.